This TCR beta chain originates from a study of blood T cell repertoires in COVID-19. TCRdb's copy holds only in-frame clones and misses some; the assay was immunoSEQ multiplex PCR. The table has a few hundred thousand clones, 86% seen once. In assigning cohorts, the study relied on participant-reported clinical history. Per germline, CDR1 LNHDA and CDR2 SQIVND (reference sequence). Trimming cost V 10 bases and J 8 bases, with 14 bases left between them. The CDR3 sequence is 12 residues long. The receptor's source is a man in his thirties or forties who had recovered from COVID-19. Sequencing input: PBMCs or T cells enriched from blood (not recorded which). The V and J genes are TRBV19 and TRBJ1-4, with D unresolved. Here the CDR3 reads CATKRGGEKLFF. CDR3 bases: TGTGCCACTAAGCGGGGAGGAGAAAAACTGTTTTTT.